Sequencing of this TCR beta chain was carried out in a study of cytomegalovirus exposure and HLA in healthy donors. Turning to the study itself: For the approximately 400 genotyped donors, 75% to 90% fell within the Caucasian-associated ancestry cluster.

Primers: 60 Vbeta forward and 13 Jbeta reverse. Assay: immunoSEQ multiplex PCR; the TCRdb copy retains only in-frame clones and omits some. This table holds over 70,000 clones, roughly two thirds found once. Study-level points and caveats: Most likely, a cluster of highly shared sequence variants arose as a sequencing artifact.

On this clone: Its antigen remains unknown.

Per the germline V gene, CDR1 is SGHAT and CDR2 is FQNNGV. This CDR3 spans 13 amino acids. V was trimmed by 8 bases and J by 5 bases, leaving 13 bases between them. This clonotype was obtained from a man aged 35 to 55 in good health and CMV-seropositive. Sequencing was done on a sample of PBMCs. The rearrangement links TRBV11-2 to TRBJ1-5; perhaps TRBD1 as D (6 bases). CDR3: CASCRDIDQPQHF. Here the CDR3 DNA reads TGTGCCAGCTGCCGGGACATTGATCAGCCCCAGCATTTT.